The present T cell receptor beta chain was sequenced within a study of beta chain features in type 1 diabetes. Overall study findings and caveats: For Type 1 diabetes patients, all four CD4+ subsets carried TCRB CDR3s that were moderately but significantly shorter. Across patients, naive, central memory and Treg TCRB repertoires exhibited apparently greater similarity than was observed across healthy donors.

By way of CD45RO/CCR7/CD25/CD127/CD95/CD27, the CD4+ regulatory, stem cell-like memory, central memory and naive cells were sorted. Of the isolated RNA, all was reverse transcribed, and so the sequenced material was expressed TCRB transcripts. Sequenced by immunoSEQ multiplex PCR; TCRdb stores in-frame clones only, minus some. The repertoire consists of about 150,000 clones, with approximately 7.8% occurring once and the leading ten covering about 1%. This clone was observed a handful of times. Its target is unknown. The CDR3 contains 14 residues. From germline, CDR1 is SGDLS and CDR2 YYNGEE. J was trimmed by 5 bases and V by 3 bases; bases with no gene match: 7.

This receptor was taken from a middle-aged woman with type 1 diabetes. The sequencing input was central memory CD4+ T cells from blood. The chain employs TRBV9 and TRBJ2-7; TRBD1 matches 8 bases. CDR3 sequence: CASSGKLGQDEQYF. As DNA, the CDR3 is TGTGCCAGCAGCGGTAAGTTGGGACAGGACGAGCAGTACTTC.